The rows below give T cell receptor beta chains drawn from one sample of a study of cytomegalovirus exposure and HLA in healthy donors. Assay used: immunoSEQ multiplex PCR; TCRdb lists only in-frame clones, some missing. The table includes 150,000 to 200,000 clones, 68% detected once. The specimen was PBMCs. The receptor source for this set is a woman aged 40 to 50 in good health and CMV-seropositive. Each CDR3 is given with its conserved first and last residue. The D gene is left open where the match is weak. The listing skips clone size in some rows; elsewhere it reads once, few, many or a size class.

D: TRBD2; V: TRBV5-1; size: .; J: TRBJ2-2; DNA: TGCGCCAGCAGCTTGCTGGGGGAGGGCACCGGGGAGCTGTTTTTT; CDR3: CASSLLGEGTGELFF
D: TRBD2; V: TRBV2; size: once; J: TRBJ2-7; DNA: TGTGCCAGTAAGACCTTCGAGCGGGAGATAGGATACGAGCAGTACTTC; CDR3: CASKTFEREIGYEQYF
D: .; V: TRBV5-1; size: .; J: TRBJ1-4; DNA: TGCGCCAGCAGCTTGGCGGGTAATGAAAAACTGTTTTTT; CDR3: CASSLAGNEKLFF
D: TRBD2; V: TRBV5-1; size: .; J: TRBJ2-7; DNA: TGCGCCAGCAGCTTGTCTAGCGGGATCTACGAGCAGTACTTC; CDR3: CASSLSSGIYEQYF
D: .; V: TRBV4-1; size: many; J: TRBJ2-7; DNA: TGCGCCAGCAGCCCGGGTAAGGGACTCCGTGAGCAGCAGTACTTC; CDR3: CASSPGKGLREQQYF
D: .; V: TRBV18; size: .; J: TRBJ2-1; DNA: TGTGCCAGCTCACTCCCAACAGGGCCGGGCAGTGAGCAGTTCTTC; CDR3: CASSLPTGPGSEQFF
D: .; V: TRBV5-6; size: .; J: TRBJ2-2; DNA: TGTGCCAGCAGCTTGGTCGGGAGCACCGGGGAGCTGTTTTTT; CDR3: CASSLVGSTGELFF
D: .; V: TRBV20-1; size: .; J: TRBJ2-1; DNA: TGCAGTGCAAGGACTTATGAGCAGTTCTTC; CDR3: CSARTYEQFF
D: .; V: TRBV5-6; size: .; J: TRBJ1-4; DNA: TGTGCCAGCAGCTTGGTCACAGGGTGGGGAACTAATGAAAAACTGTTTTTT; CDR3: CASSLVTGWGTNEKLFF
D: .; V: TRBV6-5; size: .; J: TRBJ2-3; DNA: TGTGCCAGCAGTAGAGCCGGGGAGAGCACAGATACGCAGTATTTT; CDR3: CASSRAGESTDTQYF
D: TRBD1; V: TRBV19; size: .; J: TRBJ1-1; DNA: TGTGCCAGTAGTGCCCAAAGAGGGGGGACAGGAGTGAACACTGAAGCTTTCTTT; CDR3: CASSAQRGGTGVNTEAFF
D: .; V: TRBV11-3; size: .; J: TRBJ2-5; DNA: TGTGCCAGCAGCTTATCCCAGCAAGAGACCCAGTACTTC; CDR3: CASSLSQQETQYF
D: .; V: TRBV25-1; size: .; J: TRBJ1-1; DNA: TGTGCCAGCAGTGAGACAGCACCGACTGAAGCTTTCTTT; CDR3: CASSETAPTEAFF
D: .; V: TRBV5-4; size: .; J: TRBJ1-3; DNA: TGTGCCAGCAGCTTGCTATCTCCGGGAAACACCATATATTTT; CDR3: CASSLLSPGNTIYF
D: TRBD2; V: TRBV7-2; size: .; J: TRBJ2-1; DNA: TGTGCCAGCAGCTTGTTTCCTAGCGGGGGGCCGGAGCAGTTCTTC; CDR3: CASSLFPSGGPEQFF
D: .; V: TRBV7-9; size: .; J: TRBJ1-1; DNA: TGTGCCAGCAGCTTAGTCTCAGGTTGTCAAGCTTTCTTT; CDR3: CASSLVSGCQAFF
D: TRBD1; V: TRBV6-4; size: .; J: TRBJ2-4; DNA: TGTGCCAGCAGTGAGGGGACAGTAGCCAAAAACATTCAGTACTTC; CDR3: CASSEGTVAKNIQYF
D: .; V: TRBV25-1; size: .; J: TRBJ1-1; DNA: TGTGCCAGCTCGTACGGGGAAGTAACTGAAGCTTTCTTT; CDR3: CASSYGEVTEAFF
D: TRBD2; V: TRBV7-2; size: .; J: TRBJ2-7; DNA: TGTGCCAGCAGCCCCTCGCCCCGGGGGGGGGAGCAGTACTTC; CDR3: CASSPSPRGGEQYF
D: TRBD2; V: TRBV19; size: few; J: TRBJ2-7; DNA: TGTGCCAGTAGTATAGAAGCGGGGTACTCCTACGAGCAGTACTTC; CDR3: CASSIEAGYSYEQYF
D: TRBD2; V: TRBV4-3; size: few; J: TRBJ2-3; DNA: TGCGCCAGCAGCCCAACCGGGACTAGTCAAGATACGCAGTATTTT; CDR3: CASSPTGTSQDTQYF
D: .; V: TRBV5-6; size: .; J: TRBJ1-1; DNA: TGTGCCAGCAGCTACGGGGGGACCCGGGGGACTGAAGCTTTCTTT; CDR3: CASSYGGTRGTEAFF
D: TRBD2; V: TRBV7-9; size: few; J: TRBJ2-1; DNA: TGTTCCAGCAGCTTACCTGGGACTAGCGTAAGTGAGCAGTTCTTC; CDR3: CSSSLPGTSVSEQFF
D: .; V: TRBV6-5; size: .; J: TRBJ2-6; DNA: TGTGCCAGCAGTTACTCAGCGGAGGCTGGGGCCAACGTCCTGACTTTC; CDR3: CASSYSAEAGANVLTF
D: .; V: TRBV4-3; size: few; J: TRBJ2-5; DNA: TGCGCCAGCAGCCAAGAGGACTCGGCTCGGGAGACCCAGTACTTC; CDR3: CASSQEDSARETQYF
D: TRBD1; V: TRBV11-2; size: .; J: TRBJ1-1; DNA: TGTGCCAGCAGACAACAGGGGGCTGAAGCTTTCTTT; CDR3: CASRQQGAEAFF
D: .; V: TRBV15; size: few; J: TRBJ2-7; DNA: TGTGCCACCAGCAGAGCCCGGGAGCGCCCCTACGAGCAGTACTTC; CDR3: CATSRARERPYEQYF
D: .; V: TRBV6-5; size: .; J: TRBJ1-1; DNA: TGTGCCAGCAGTTACCCCAGAGGGGAAGCTTTCTTT; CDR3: CASSYPRGEAFF
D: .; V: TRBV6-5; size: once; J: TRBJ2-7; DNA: TGTGCCAGCGCATGGGGAGAAGGACAGTCCTACGAGCAGTACTTC; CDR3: CASAWGEGQSYEQYF
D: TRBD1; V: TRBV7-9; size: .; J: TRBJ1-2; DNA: TGTGCCAGCAGCTTTCAACAGGGGAGCTATGGCTACCCCTTC; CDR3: CASSFQQGSYGYPF
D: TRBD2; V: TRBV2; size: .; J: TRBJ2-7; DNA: TGTGCCAGCAGAGGGCGGGTAGCGGGATCCTACGAGCAGTACTTC; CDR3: CASRGRVAGSYEQYF
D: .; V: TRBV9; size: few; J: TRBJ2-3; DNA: TGTGCCAGCAGCGTAGGTGGGGCGCCAGGCACAGATACGCAGTATTTT; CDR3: CASSVGGAPGTDTQYF
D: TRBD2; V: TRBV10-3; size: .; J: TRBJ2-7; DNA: TGTGCCATCAGTGAGGGGACTAGCGGGCCGAGGTACGAGCAGTACTTC; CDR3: CAISEGTSGPRYEQYF
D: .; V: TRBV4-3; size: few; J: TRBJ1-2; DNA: TGCGCCAGCAGCCAAGATGGTCGAGGAAGGGGGGGAGATGGCTACACCTTC; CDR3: CASSQDGRGRGGDGYTF
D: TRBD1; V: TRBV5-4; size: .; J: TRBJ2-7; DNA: TGTGCCAGCAGTTCCGGACAGGGGACCTACGAGCAGTACTTC; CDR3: CASSSGQGTYEQYF
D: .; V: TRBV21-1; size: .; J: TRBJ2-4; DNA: TGTGCCAGCAGCACCCTAATCGACCGTGGCGGGAGGGCCTTTCCAAACATTCAGTACTTC; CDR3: CASSTLIDRGGRAFPNIQYF
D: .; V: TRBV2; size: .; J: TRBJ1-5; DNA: TGTGCCAGCAGTAGGCAAGGGGCCAATCAGCCCCAGCATTTT; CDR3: CASSRQGANQPQHF
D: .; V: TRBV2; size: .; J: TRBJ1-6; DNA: TGTGCCGGAGGACTGGAGATTAATTCACCCCTCCACTTT; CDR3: CAGGLEINSPLHF
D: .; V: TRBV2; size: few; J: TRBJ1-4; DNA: TGTGCCAGCGGTTTAAGCGAAAAACTGTTTTTT; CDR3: CASGLSEKLFF
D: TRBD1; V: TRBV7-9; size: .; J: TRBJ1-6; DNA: TGTGCCAGCAGACAGCCGGAGAAAGGACAGGGTTTTCATTCACCCCTCAACTTT; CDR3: CASRQPEKGQGFHSPLNF
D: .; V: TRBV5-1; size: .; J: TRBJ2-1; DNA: TGCGCCAGCAGCCGGGGTTCCTGGGAGAATGAGCAGTTCTTC; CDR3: CASSRGSWENEQFF
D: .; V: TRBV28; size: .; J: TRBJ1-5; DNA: TGTGCCATCTTGGGGCAGTTCAATCAGCCCCAGCATTTT; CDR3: CAILGQFNQPQHF
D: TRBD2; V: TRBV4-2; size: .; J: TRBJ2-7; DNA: TGTGCCAGCAGCCAAGAAGCTAGCGGGGGGGCCCCCTCCTACGAGCAGTACTTC; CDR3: CASSQEASGGAPSYEQYF
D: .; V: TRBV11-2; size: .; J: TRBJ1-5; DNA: TGTGCCAGCAGCCCGGGGCGCGGGGGGTCTTATCAGCCCCAGCATTTT; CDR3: CASSPGRGGSYQPQHF
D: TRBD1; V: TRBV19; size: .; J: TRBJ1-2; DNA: TGTGCCAGTACCGCGGACAGGGAGAACTATGGCTACACCTTC; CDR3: CASTADRENYGYTF
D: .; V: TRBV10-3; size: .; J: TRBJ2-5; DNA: TGTGCCATCAGTGAGTCGACAGCCGAAGAGACCCAGTACTTC; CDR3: CAISESTAEETQYF
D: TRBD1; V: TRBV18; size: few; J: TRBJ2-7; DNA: TGTGCCAGCTCACCCGGGACAGGGGGGTACGAGCAGTACTTC; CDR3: CASSPGTGGYEQYF
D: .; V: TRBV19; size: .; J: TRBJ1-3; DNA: TGTGCCAGTAGACACCGGGTGAACTCTGGAAACACCATATATTTT; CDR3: CASRHRVNSGNTIYF
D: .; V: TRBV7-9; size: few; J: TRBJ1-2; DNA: TGTGCCAGCAGCTTAGGGGGCGACTATGGCTACACCTTC; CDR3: CASSLGGDYGYTF
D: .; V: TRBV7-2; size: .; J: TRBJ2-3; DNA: TGTGCCAGCAGCTTAGCGGGGGCCCTCACAGATACGCAGTATTTT; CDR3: CASSLAGALTDTQYF
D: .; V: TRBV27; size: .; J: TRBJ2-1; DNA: TGTGCCAGCAGTTTGAGGATTCCCTACAATGAGCAGTTCTTC; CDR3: CASSLRIPYNEQFF
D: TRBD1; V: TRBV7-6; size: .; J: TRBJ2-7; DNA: TGTGCCAGCAGCCCCCGGGACAGTGCCTACGAGCAGTACTTC; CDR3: CASSPRDSAYEQYF
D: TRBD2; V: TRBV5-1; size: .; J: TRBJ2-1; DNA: TGCGCCAGCAGCTTGGAACTAGCGGGTGATTACTACAATGAGCAGTTCTTC; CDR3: CASSLELAGDYYNEQFF
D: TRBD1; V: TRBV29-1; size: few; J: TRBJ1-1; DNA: TGCAGCGTTGAGATGGCAGGGGGCTTCAGTGAAGCTTTCTTT; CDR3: CSVEMAGGFSEAFF
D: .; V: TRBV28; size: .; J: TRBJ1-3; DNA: TGTGCCAGCAGTCTCAACGGTTACTCTGGAAACACCATATATTTT; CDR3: CASSLNGYSGNTIYF